The 8 T cell receptor beta chains below all came from one sample that was sequenced in a study of cytomegalovirus exposure and HLA in healthy donors. Use of 60 Vbeta and 13 Jbeta primers characterized the PCR. Some clones are missing from TCRdb's copy, which holds only in-frame ones; the method was immunoSEQ multiplex PCR. The sample records roughly 180,000 clones, almost 85% being singletons. The sample taken for sequencing was PBMCs. Every receptor here comes from a boy younger than 18 in good health and CMV-seronegative.

This chain links TRBV14 with TRBJ2-3; TRBD1 might be the D (6 bases). This CDR3 comprises 15 residues. Trimming removed 4 bases from V and 3 bases from J, with 14 bases in between. Germline V CDR1 and CDR2: SGHDN, FVKESK. The CDR3 spells CASSRGPMWTDTQYF. The CDR3 DNA reads as TGTGCCAGCAGCCGGGGGCCGATGTGGACAGATACGCAGTATTTT.

The CDR3 coding sequence is TGTGCCAGCAGAACCTGGACAGGGATAGAGACCCAGTACTTC. This translates into CASRTWTGIETQYF. The chain uses TRBV28 and TRBJ2-5; 8 nucleotides match TRBD1. The CDR3 has 14 amino acids. Germline V CDR1 and CDR2: MDHEN, SYDVKM. Trimming at V came to 6 bases and at J to 4 bases, leaving 7 bases not matched to a gene.

The chain has TRBV7-2 and TRBJ2-4; D is possibly TRBD2 (5 bases). The CDR3 has 17 residues. The germline V gene has CDR1 SGHTA and CDR2 FQGNSA. Trimming stripped 4 bases from V and 0 bases from J, with 16 bases between. CDR3 bases: TGTGCCAGCAGCTCGGGAAAGGGCGGATTAGCCAAAAACATTCAGTACTTC. It is translated as CASSSGKGGLAKNIQYF.

The table lists this clone with a count of one. J is TRBJ1-2 and V is TRBV27; D gene ambiguous. CDR1 is MNHEY, CDR2 SMNVEV, per germline (reference sequence). V was trimmed by 2 bases and J by 4 bases, leaving 8 bases between them. The CDR3 length is 13 residues. The chain's CDR3 is CASSLGQFYGYTF. In nucleotides, the CDR3 is TGTGCCAGCAGTTTAGGGCAGTTCTATGGCTACACCTTC.

The chain has TRBV12-5 and TRBJ1-5, with D unresolved. The germline V gene has CDR1 LGHNT and CDR2 FRNRAP. V shed 4 bases and J shed 4 bases, with 8 bases lying between them. The CDR3 contains 13 residues. CDR3 coding DNA: TGTGCTAGTGGTTCACGACTTAATCAGCCCCAGCATTTT. It translates to CASGSRLNQPQHF.

This clone was counted a few times. This chain uses TRBV2 with TRBJ2-7; D perhaps matches TRBD2 (5 bases). V was pared by 10 bases and J by 0 bases, with 13 bases between. This CDR3 has 13 residues. Germline V CDR1 and CDR2: SNHLY, FYNNEI. The CDR3 protein is CATRGAFSYEQYF. In nucleotides, the CDR3 is TGTGCCACCCGGGGTGCCTTCTCCTACGAGCAGTACTTC.

A single count supports this clone. The chain uses TRBV11-2 and TRBJ1-1; D call uncertain. V dropped 0 bases and J dropped 1 base, with 15 bases sitting between them. This CDR3 is 17 amino acids long. Germline assignment: CDR1 SGHAT and CDR2 FQNNGV. The CDR3 coding sequence is TGTGCCAGCAGCTTAGACCCCAGGCAGCTCAAGAACACTGAAGCTTTCTTT. Translation: CASSLDPRQLKNTEAFF.

The J gene is TRBJ2-7, the V gene TRBV9; TRBD2 matches at 7 bases. CDR1 is SGDLS and CDR2 is YYNGEE in the germline V gene. The junction had 3 bases not matched to a gene; V was cut back by 0 bases and J by 3 bases. This CDR3 spans 14 amino acids. The DNA of the CDR3 is TGTGCCAGCAGCGTAGCGGGGGGAGACTACGAGCAGTACTTC. It codes for CASSVAGGDYEQYF.